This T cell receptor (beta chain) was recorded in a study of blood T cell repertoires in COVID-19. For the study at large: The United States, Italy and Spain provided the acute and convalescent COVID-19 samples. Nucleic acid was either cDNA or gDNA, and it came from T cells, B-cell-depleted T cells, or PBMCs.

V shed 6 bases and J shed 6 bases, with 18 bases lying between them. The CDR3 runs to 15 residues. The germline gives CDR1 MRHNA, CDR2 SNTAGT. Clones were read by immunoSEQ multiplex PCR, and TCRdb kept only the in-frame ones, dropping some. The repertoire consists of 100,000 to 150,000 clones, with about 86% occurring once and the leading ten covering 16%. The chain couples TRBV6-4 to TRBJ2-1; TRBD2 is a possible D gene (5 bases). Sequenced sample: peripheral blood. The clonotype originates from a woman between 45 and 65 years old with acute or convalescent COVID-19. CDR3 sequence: CASSVFSSEGNEQFF. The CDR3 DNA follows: TGTGCCAGCAGCGTCTTTAGCAGTGAGGGCAATGAGCAGTTCTTC.